This entry lists 19 T cell receptor beta chains sequenced from one sample in a study of blood T cells in healthy people across ages. Then a second PCR, running roughly 7 to 11 cycles, was carried out with a sample-barcoded 5' primer and a J-beta primer mix. TCRdb re-called the 5' RACE reads with MiXCR, one entry per CDR3 protein. Among about 1 million distinct CDR3 sequences listed, 35% to 55% were seen once. Sequenced input: blood. These receptors were obtained from a woman in her sixties in good health.

The CDR3 loop is CASSAHSGANVLTF. In DNA, the CDR3 is TGTGCCAGCAGTGCCCACTCTGGGGCCAACGTCCTGACTTTC. V and J are TRBV27 and TRBJ2-6, with D unclear. The CDR3 is 14 amino acids. Germline V gene lookup returns CDR1 MNHEY and CDR2 SMNVEV (reference sequence). The V gene lost 5 bases and the J gene lost 0 bases, with 5 bases spanning the gap.

With regard to this clonotype: Mismatch with germline at one junction end may stem from a read error. The chain uses TRBV28 and TRBJ1-2; D ambiguous. Germline V CDR1 and CDR2: MDHEN, SYDVKM. CDR3 length: 11 amino acids. CDR3 in amino acids: CASSLRYVYTF. The CDR3 DNA follows: TGTGCCAGCAGCCTACGCTATGTCTACACCTTC.

CDR3 DNA sequence: TGCAGCGTTGAAGGGCGGGTAATGGGCGAGCAGTACTTC. Protein sequence: CSVEGRVMGEQYF. The chain couples TRBV29-1 to TRBJ2-7; D is perhaps TRBD2 (5 bases). CDR1 is SQVTM, CDR2 ANQGSEA, per germline. This CDR3 has 13 residues. Deletions cut 1 base from V and 6 bases from J, with 13 bases between.

The V and J genes are TRBV20-1 and TRBJ2-3, with D perhaps matching TRBD1 (5 bases). V lost 6 bases to trimming and J lost 2 bases, with 9 bases between them. The CDR3 covers 12 residues. CDR1 is DFQATT, CDR2 SNEGSKA, per germline (reference sequence). DNA for the CDR3: TGCAGTGCGGGGCGACCCACAGATACGCAGTATTTT. This sequence encodes CSAGRPTDTQYF.

The chain has TRBV2 and TRBJ2-5; 7 bases match TRBD1. The assigned J gene may be wrong: the sequence end matches TRBJ2-7 better. Germline loops: CDR1 SNHLY, CDR2 FYNNEI. This CDR3 spans 13 amino acids. CDR3 protein: CASGRDSHYEQYF. The CDR3 nucleotides read TGTGCCAGCGGCCGGGACAGCCACTACGAGCAGTACTTC.

The chain has TRBV6-6 and TRBJ1-1; tentative D call: TRBD1 (5 bases). The ends were cut back, 10 bases at V and 0 bases at J, with 12 bases in the middle. The germline V gene has CDR1 MNHNY and CDR2 SVGAGI (reference sequence). The CDR3 consists of 13 residues. CDR3 protein: CATRRGVNTEAFF. CDR3 coding DNA: TGTGCCACCCGACGGGGGGTGAACACTGAAGCTTTCTTT.

The V and J genes are TRBV2 and TRBJ1-1; TRBD1 matches 7 bases. The CDR3 runs 14 residues. From germline, CDR1 is SNHLY and CDR2 FYNNEI. V shed 3 bases, J shed 11 bases, and the junction held 12 bases outside the gene matches. In DNA, the CDR3 is TGTGCCAGCAGTGAGAGAACAGGGGAGTTGATTGCTTTCTTT. Encoded protein: CASSERTGELIAFF.

The chain combines TRBV7-9 with TRBJ2-1, with no clear D. The germline V gene encodes CDR1 SEHNR and CDR2 FQNEAQ (reference sequence). V lost 4 bases and J 7 bases, leaving 8 bases between the germline ends. This CDR3 comprises 12 residues. The chain's CDR3 is CASSWTPNEQFF. The CDR3 DNA is TGTGCCAGCAGCTGGACCCCTAATGAGCAGTTCTTC.

The chain employs TRBV6-2 or TRBV6-3 and TRBJ1-2, with D uncertain. V shed 6 bases and J shed 4 bases, with 3 bases lying between them. The CDR3 has 10 amino acids. CDR1 is MNHEY and CDR2 is SVGEGT in the germline V gene. DNA of the CDR3: TGTGCCAGCAGGAGCTATGGCTACACCTTC. Translating it yields CASRSYGYTF.

This clonotype was detected a few times. The V call is TRBV20-1, the J call TRBJ2-1; 9 bases align to TRBD2. The CDR3 covers 16 residues. Looked up from germline, CDR1 is DFQATT and CDR2 is SNEGSKA (reference sequence). The J segment lost 2 bases and the V segment lost 0 bases, leaving 5 bases of the junction unmatched. CDR3 DNA: TGCAGTGCTAGAGATAGGCTAGCGGGGACCTACAATGAGCAGTTCTTC. This encodes CSARDRLAGTYNEQFF.

This clonotype was counted only a few times. V gene TRBV7-7 combines with J gene TRBJ2-6; D gene unclear. V was shortened by 5 bases and J by 1 base, with 9 bases between the two germline ends. The CDR3 loop spans 15 amino acids. The germline CDR1 and CDR2 sequences are SSHAT and FNYEAQ (reference sequence). CDR3 nucleotide sequence: TGTGCCAGCAGCCCTATTCGTTCTGGGGCCAACGTCCTGACTTTC. Its translation: CASSPIRSGANVLTF.

The V and J genes are TRBV29-1 and TRBJ1-2; TRBD1 aligns across 8 bases. With 6 bases clipped from V and 2 bases from J, the junction kept 2 bases outside the gene matches. This CDR3 comprises 12 residues. The germline V gene encodes CDR1 SQVTM and CDR2 ANQGSEA. CDR3 coding DNA: TGCAGCGTACGGGACAGGAACTATGGCTACACCTTC. It specifies CSVRDRNYGYTF. The full variable domain, completed using reference TRBV29-1 and TRBJ1-2, is SAVISQKPSRDICQRGTSLTIQCQVDSQVTMMFWYRQQPGQSLTLIATANQGSEATYESGFVIDKFPISRPNLTFSTLTVSNMSPEDSSIYLCSVRDRNYGYTFGSGTRLTVV.

The sample holds one count of this clonotype. The rearrangement uses TRBV20-1 and TRBJ2-4, with 10 bases identical to TRBD2. The J call may be incorrect, as the DNA end agrees better with TRBJ2-7. Germline V gives CDR1 DFQATT, CDR2 SNEGSKA (reference sequence). CDR3 length: 17 amino acids. The CDR3 DNA is TGCAGTGCTAGAGGGGCTAGCGGGAGTAAGCCGTGGGACGAGCAGTACTTC. Encoded protein: CSARGASGSKPWDEQYF.

The rearrangement joins TRBV3-1 to TRBJ2-1, with TRBD2 matching 13 bases. CDR3 length equals 14 residues. V lost 1 base to trimming and J lost 10 bases; unmatched junction nucleotides: 1. CDR1 is LGHDT and CDR2 is YNNKEL in the germline V gene (reference sequence). The DNA of the CDR3 is TGTGCCAGCAGCCAAGTACTAGCGGGAGGGGAGCAGTTCTTC. It is translated as CASSQVLAGGEQFF.

In the case of this clonotype: A junction end diverges from the germline sequence, so it may reflect a read error. J is TRBJ2-1 and V is TRBV4-2, with TRBD2 matching over 8 bases. CDR3 length: 15 residues. Germline CDR1 reads LGHNA; CDR2 reads YNFKEQ. CDR3 protein: CASNQIAGIYNEQFF. In DNA, the CDR3 is TGTGCCAGCAACCAAATAGCGGGAATTTACAATGAGCAGTTCTTC.

The gene calls are TRBV21-1 and TRBJ2-1; the table's D call TRBD2 went unverified against the DNA. The J call may be mistaken, given a closer DNA end match to TRBJ2-7. TRBV21-1 is assigned pseudogene status. This CDR3 spans 16 amino acids. The CDR3 DNA reads TGTGCCAGCAGCAAAGAGGGCAGCGGACCCTACAATGAGCAGTACTTC. Translation gives CASSKEGSGPYNEQYF.

Only a few counts were recorded for this clonotype. The chain carries TRBV28 and TRBJ1-2, with 12 bases aligning to TRBD1. V trimming: 1 base; J trimming: 3 bases; junction bases outside the gene matches: 6. The germline gives CDR1 MDHEN, CDR2 SYDVKM. The CDR3 loop spans 17 amino acids. CDR3 coding DNA: TGTGCCAGCAGTTTATTGGGACAGGGGGCGAGGTACTATGGCTACACCTTC. Its protein is CASSLLGQGARYYGYTF.

This clonotype occurred many times. CDR3 protein: CASSLVAGGPYEQYF. Written as DNA, the CDR3 is TGCGCCAGCAGCTTGGTCGCGGGAGGTCCCTACGAGCAGTACTTC. The rearrangement joins TRBV5-1 to TRBJ2-7, with TRBD2 matching over 8 bases. Germline lookup yields CDR1 SGHRS and CDR2 YFSETQ. This CDR3 spans 15 amino acids. J was trimmed by 2 bases and V by 0 bases; bases with no gene match: 4.

This chain joins TRBV13 and TRBJ2-5; 7 bases match TRBD1. This CDR3 has 15 amino acids. J lost 11 bases, V lost 5 bases, and 17 bases had no gene match. Germline CDR1 and CDR2: PRHDT and FYEKMQ (reference sequence). Here the CDR3 reads CASSGGQESSIGQYF. CDR3 in DNA: TGTGCCAGCAGCGGTGGACAGGAGAGTTCAATAGGGCAGTACTTC.